The 28 T cell receptor beta chains reported below all come from one sample, sequenced in a study of T cell responses to AZD1222 COVID-19 vaccine. TCRdb keeps only in-frame clones here, not all; method: immunoSEQ multiplex PCR. The sample shows about 150,000 clones, 80% to 90% of them seen only once. This specimen consisted of peripheral blood, obtained on day 0 of AZD1222 vaccination. All receptors come from an adult in good health.

V is TRBV7-2 and J is TRBJ1-2; D not resolved. CDR3 length: 14 amino acids. V was cut by 1 base and J by 8 bases, with 14 bases left in between. The germline gives CDR1 SGHTA, CDR2 FQGNSA. CDR3 DNA: TGTGCCAGCAGCTTAGGACTAGGGCCGCGCGGCTACACCTTC. Its translation: CASSLGLGPRGYTF.

The chain couples TRBV18 to TRBJ1-1, with 9 nucleotides matching TRBD1. V was clipped by 6 bases and J by 5 bases; unmatched bases: 13. This CDR3 contains 16 residues. Germline V gene data show CDR1 as KGHSH and CDR2 as LQKENI. In nucleotides, the CDR3 is TGTGCCAGCTCGAGAATAGGGACAGGGAGGAATACTGAAGCTTTCTTT. Translating it yields CASSRIGTGRNTEAFF. Full variable domain (rest looked up from reference TRBV18 and TRBJ1-1): NAGVMQNPRHLVRRRGQEARLRCSPMKGHSHVYWYRQLPEEGLKFMVYLQKENIIDESGMPKERFSAEFPKEGPSILRIQQVVRGDSAAYFCASSRIGTGRNTEAFFGQGTRLTVV.

The rearrangement uses TRBV9 and TRBJ2-3; tentative D call: TRBD2 (5 bases). Trimming pared 4 bases from V and 1 base from J, leaving 16 bases between. Germline values: CDR1 SGDLS, CDR2 YYNGEE. CDR3 size: 16 residues. The CDR3 nucleotides are TGTGCCAGCAGCAGGAAAGCGGCCCTCGGCACAGATACGCAGTATTTT. Translating it yields CASSRKAALGTDTQYF.

There are a few counts of this clone. The gene calls are TRBV13 and TRBJ2-2, with 11 bases identical to TRBD2. The germline CDR1 and CDR2 sequences are PRHDT and FYEKMQ (reference sequence). CDR3 size: 17 residues. V lost 1 base and J lost 4; bases outside the gene matches: 5. The DNA of the CDR3 is TGTGCCAGCAGCTTAGTACTAGCGGGAGAAGGCACCGGGGAGCTGTTTTTT. Translated: CASSLVLAGEGTGELFF.

This chain links TRBV24-1 with TRBJ1-2; D gene ambiguous. V lost 5 bases, J lost 3 bases, and 12 bases lay in between. There are 14 residues in the CDR3. Germline V lookup: CDR1 KGHDR, CDR2 SFDVKD. CDR3 protein: CATSGRGTDYGYTF. In DNA form, the CDR3 reads TGTGCCACCAGTGGAAGAGGCACCGACTATGGCTACACCTTC.

The V and J genes are TRBV27 and TRBJ2-3; 7 bases align to TRBD2. V gave up 5 bases and J gave up 0 bases; unmatched junction bases: 8. CDR3 length: 16 residues. CDR1 is MNHEY, CDR2 SMNVEV, per germline (reference sequence). This chain's CDR3 is CASSPTPRGSTDTQYF. CDR3 nucleotides: TGTGCCAGCAGTCCCACACCGCGGGGGAGCACAGATACGCAGTATTTT.

The chain carries TRBV5-6 and TRBJ2-2; maybe TRBD1 (5 bases). V was shortened by 0 bases and J by 1 base, with 10 bases between the two germline ends. The CDR3 is made up of 16 amino acids. In germline, CDR1 is SGHDT, CDR2 YYEEEE. The CDR3, as DNA: TGTGCCAGCAGCTTGGGATGGGGCCAGAACACCGGGGAGCTGTTTTTT. Its translation is CASSLGWGQNTGELFF.

This chain connects TRBV5-6 to TRBJ2-3, with 11 bases identical to TRBD2. CDR1 and CDR2 (germline): SGHDT, YYEEEE. With 1 base clipped from V and 5 bases from J, the junction kept 12 bases outside the gene matches. The CDR3 sequence is 18 residues long. The CDR3 DNA sequence: TGTGCCAGCAGCTTGACAGGGGGGGTAGCGGGAGGGCAAGATACGCAGTATTTT. Residues: CASSLTGGVAGGQDTQYF.

This clone was counted once. The chain joins TRBV24-1 to TRBJ2-6; D gene unclear. V lost 4 bases, J lost 0 bases, and 9 bases lay in between. The length of the CDR3 is 16 residues. CDR1 and CDR2 from the germline V gene are KGHDR and SFDVKD. CDR3 nucleotide sequence: TGTGCCACCAGTGACGCCAGAGTCTCTGGGGCCAACGTCCTGACTTTC. As protein: CATSDARVSGANVLTF.

The V call is TRBV6-1, the J call TRBJ1-6; possibly TRBD1 for D (6 bases). Trimming removed 3 bases at V and 6 bases at J, with 12 bases between. Germline CDR1 is MNHNS and CDR2 is SASEGT. This CDR3 region has 15 residues. CDR3 protein: CASSDPTGPNSPLHF. CDR3 bases: TGTGCCAGCAGTGACCCGACAGGTCCTAATTCACCCCTCCACTTT.

This clone was seen a single time. This rearrangement joins TRBV18 to TRBJ1-2; D ambiguous. Germline values: CDR1 KGHSH, CDR2 LQKENI. This CDR3 has 13 amino acids. Between the trimmed V and J ends, which lost 3 bases and 2 bases, there was a span of 7 bases. The CDR3 sequence: CASSPDGNYGYTF. CDR3 nucleotides: TGTGCCAGCTCACCGGACGGAAACTATGGCTACACCTTC. Filled out from reference TRBV18 and TRBJ1-2, the complete variable domain reads NAGVMQNPRHLVRRRGQEARLRCSPMKGHSHVYWYRQLPEEGLKFMVYLQKENIIDESGMPKERFSAEFPKEGPSILRIQQVVRGDSAAYFCASSPDGNYGYTFGSGTRLTVV.

V and J are TRBV27 and TRBJ1-2; D unclear. The V gene's germline CDR1 is MNHEY and CDR2 SMNVEV (reference sequence). This CDR3 region has 12 residues. V lost 10 bases, J lost 2 bases, and 11 bases lay in between. CDR3: CATRTGNYGYTF. The CDR3 DNA follows: TGTGCCACACGGACGGGAAACTATGGCTACACCTTC.

This chain connects TRBV14 to TRBJ1-1, with a possible D match to TRBD1 (6 bases). Trimming removed 3 bases from V and 1 base from J, with 15 bases in between. This CDR3 is 16 amino acids long. Germline V gene lookup returns CDR1 SGHDN and CDR2 FVKESK. The CDR3 region has the DNA TGTGCCAGCAGCCAGACGTGGACAGCGCCGAACACTGAAGCTTTCTTT. This gives the protein CASSQTWTAPNTEAFF.

This clone has only one observation. The chain carries TRBV5-4 and TRBJ2-2; the D is unclear. CDR1 is SGHNT and CDR2 is YYREEE in the germline V gene (reference sequence). This CDR3 has 14 amino acids. Trimming cost V 4 bases and J 5 bases, with 12 bases left between them. CDR3 amino acids: CASSLSSGTGELFF. In DNA form, the CDR3 reads TGTGCCAGCAGCCTCTCTTCCGGGACCGGGGAGCTGTTTTTT.

The chain uses TRBV24-1 and TRBJ2-1; 9 nucleotides align to TRBD2. The CDR3 runs 14 residues. Germline CDR1 KGHDR, CDR2 SFDVKD. V was clipped by 7 bases and J by 4 bases; unmatched bases: 4. CDR3 protein: CATSPTSGYNEQFF. The CDR3 DNA follows: TGTGCCACCAGCCCGACTAGCGGTTACAATGAGCAGTTCTTC.

The chain uses TRBV4-1 and TRBJ1-1; no reliable D call. This CDR3 contains 13 residues. Between the trimmed V and J ends, which lost 4 bases and 3 bases, there was a span of 9 bases. Germline-derived CDR1 and CDR2 are MGHRA and YSYEKL. The CDR3 DNA reads TGCGCCAGCAGCCGGGTGCGCCACACTGAAGCTTTCTTT. Encoded protein: CASSRVRHTEAFF.

This clone came up once. The chain links TRBV6-6 to TRBJ2-7; 9 nucleotides line up with TRBD1. Germline-derived CDR1 and CDR2 are MNHNY and SVGAGI (reference sequence). V dropped 8 bases and J dropped 7; count of bases not matched to a gene: 9. The CDR3 consists of 13 residues. Here the CDR3 reads CASAQGALREQYF. Here the CDR3 DNA reads TGTGCCAGCGCACAGGGGGCTCTGAGGGAGCAGTACTTC.

The chain employs TRBV5-1 and TRBJ1-2; D remains ambiguous. CDR1 and CDR2 (germline): SGHRS, YFSETQ. V was clipped by 4 bases and J by 6 bases, with 13 bases between them. The CDR3 loop spans 13 amino acids. This chain's CDR3 is CASSLEAGNGYTF. The CDR3, as DNA: TGCGCCAGCAGCCTCGAGGCGGGGAATGGCTACACCTTC.

V is TRBV6-2 or TRBV6-3 and J is TRBJ2-1, with 8 bases lining up with TRBD1. V lost 1 base and J lost 9; bases outside the gene matches: 5. CDR3 length equals 14 residues. Germline-derived CDR1 and CDR2 are MNHEY and SVGEGT. The CDR3 coding sequence is TGTGCCAGCAGTTACTGGCAGGGGGCGATTGAGCAGTTCTTC. Its protein product is CASSYWQGAIEQFF.

The rearrangement links TRBV4-1 to TRBJ1-4; 7 bases map to TRBD1. J lost 0 bases, V lost 5 bases, and 9 bases had no gene match. Germline CDR1 is MGHRA and CDR2 is YSYEKL. The CDR3 runs 17 residues. As DNA, the CDR3 is TGCGCCAGCAGCTCCAGGGGGGGCCAGACAACTAATGAAAAACTGTTTTTT. Translation: CASSSRGGQTTNEKLFF.

The chain is built from TRBV19 and TRBJ1-1; tentatively, D is TRBD1 (6 bases). The germline V gene encodes CDR1 LNHDA and CDR2 SQIVND (reference sequence). The CDR3 length is 14 residues. The V and J ends lost 9 bases and 0 bases respectively, with 14 bases between them. CDR3 loop: CASSIQGLNTEAFF. CDR3 nucleotides: TGTGCCAGCTCGATACAGGGCCTGAACACTGAAGCTTTCTTT.

The chain carries TRBV18 and TRBJ1-5, with TRBD1 as a possible D gene (5 bases). Germline CDR1 KGHSH, CDR2 LQKENI. The length of the CDR3 is 15 residues. The V end was cut by 3 bases, the J end by 0 bases, with 9 bases between. CDR3 amino acids: CASSPRELSNQPQHF. The CDR3 nucleotides are TGTGCCAGCTCACCCAGGGAGCTTAGCAATCAGCCCCAGCATTTT. The whole variable domain, remainder taken from reference TRBV18 and TRBJ1-5, is NAGVMQNPRHLVRRRGQEARLRCSPMKGHSHVYWYRQLPEEGLKFMVYLQKENIIDESGMPKERFSAEFPKEGPSILRIQQVVRGDSAAYFCASSPRELSNQPQHFGDGTRLSIL.

This clone was seen only a few times. This rearrangement joins TRBV27 to TRBJ1-2; 12 nucleotides agree with TRBD1. J gave up 2 bases and V 6 bases, and 7 bases lay outside the gene matches. CDR3 length equals 16 residues. Germline CDR1 is MNHEY and CDR2 is SMNVEV (reference sequence). The CDR3 loop is CASSQTGQGANYGYTF. As DNA, the CDR3 is TGTGCCAGCAGCCAGACGGGACAGGGGGCGAACTATGGCTACACCTTC.

The V call is TRBV28, the J call TRBJ1-2; D is ambiguous. CDR3 length: 14 residues. Germline CDR1 is MDHEN and CDR2 is SYDVKM. The V and J ends lost 3 bases and 4 bases respectively, with 12 bases between them. The CDR3, as DNA: TGTGCCAGCAGTTTCAGGAGGCCTGGCTATGGCTACACCTTC. This gives the protein CASSFRRPGYGYTF.

The chain combines TRBV19 with TRBJ1-2, with D maybe TRBD1 (6 bases). Trimming took 5 bases from V and 7 from J, leaving 23 bases between them. The germline CDR1 and CDR2 sequences are LNHDA and SQIVND (reference sequence). The CDR3 extends over 16 amino acids. The CDR3 region has the DNA TGTGCCAGTAGTTCGAGTGGGATGGGGGCGATATCTGGCTACACCTTC. It specifies CASSSSGMGAISGYTF.

This sequence joins TRBV29-1 and TRBJ2-1, with D perhaps matching TRBD2 (6 bases). CDR1 SQVTM and CDR2 ANQGSEA come from the germline V gene. The CDR3 consists of 14 residues. Trimming removed 7 bases from V and 5 bases from J, with 18 bases in between. CDR3 nucleotide sequence: TGCAGCGCTGGAAGCGGGCTCGGGAACAATGAGCAGTTCTTC. It is translated as CSAGSGLGNNEQFF.

This clone was seen only a few times. The chain employs TRBV4-2 and TRBJ2-4; 8 bases align to TRBD2. Losses at the gene ends were 0 bases for V and 6 bases for J; bases not matched to a gene: 13. Germline loops: CDR1 LGHNA, CDR2 YNFKEQ. The CDR3 extends over 18 amino acids. CDR3 sequence reads: CASSQDQGLAGLLNIQYF. The CDR3 coding sequence is TGTGCCAGCAGCCAAGATCAGGGGCTAGCGGGTCTTTTAAACATTCAGTACTTC.

The chain recombines TRBV28 with TRBJ2-7; TRBD2 might be the D (5 bases). Germline CDR1 is MDHEN and CDR2 is SYDVKM. Trimming left V 6 bases short and J 7 bases short, with 16 bases between. The CDR3 contains 13 residues. CDR3 residues: CASRPAGTGEQYF. The CDR3 region has the DNA TGTGCCAGCAGGCCAGCAGGTACGGGGGAGCAGTACTTC.